These T cell receptor beta chains were read from a single sample in a study of radiation and T cells in renal cell carcinoma. Only in-frame clones appear in the TCRdb table, and some are missing; sequencing was by immunoSEQ multiplex PCR. The sample shows about 60,000 clones, roughly 79% of them seen only once. The sample consisted of blood, taken from a patient whose treatment included radiotherapy and nephrectomy. Receptors were obtained from a man aged 55 to 70 with renal cell carcinoma. The CDR3 runs from the conserved cysteine through the conserved F or W. D genes are given only for firm matches. The listing skips clone size in some rows; elsewhere it reads once, few, many or a size class.

abundance | d_gene | j_gene | v_gene | CDR3aa | CDR3nt
- | TRBD1 | TRBJ1-5 | TRBV10-2 | CASTQGQGNQPQHF | TGCGCCAGCACCCAAGGACAGGGAAATCAGCCCCAGCATTTT
- | - | TRBJ2-7 | TRBV18 | CASSPSGFDDEQYF | TGTGCCAGCTCCCCAAGCGGGTTCGACGACGAGCAGTACTTC
- | - | TRBJ2-1 | TRBV30 | CAWSVGGAVNEQFF | TGTGCCTGGAGTGTGGGGGGGGCTGTTAATGAGCAGTTCTTC
- | - | TRBJ1-2 | TRBV7-2 | CASSIGKGRIYTF | TGTGCCAGCAGCATCGGGAAGGGGCGAATCTACACCTTC
- | - | TRBJ2-4 | TRBV5-1 | CASSLAREGGQNIQYF | TGCGCCAGCAGCTTGGCAAGAGAAGGGGGGCAAAACATTCAGTACTTC
few | - | TRBJ1-1 | TRBV5-1 | CASSWSTGTEAFF | TGCGCCAGCAGCTGGTCCACCGGGACTGAAGCTTTCTTT
- | - | TRBJ1-3 | TRBV4-1 | CASSQGGGQLDLTIYF | TGCGCCAGCAGCCAAGGGGGTGGACAGTTGGATCTCACCATATATTTT
- | - | TRBJ2-2 | TRBV7-8 | CASSSIGDAGELFF | TGTGCCAGCAGCTCAATCGGGGATGCCGGGGAGCTGTTTTTT
once | TRBD1 | TRBJ1-2 | TRBV5-8 | CASSSLPETGNYGYTF | TGTGCCAGCAGCTCCCTCCCAGAGACAGGGAACTATGGCTACACCTTC
- | - | TRBJ1-4 | TRBV4-2 | CASSQGEKLFF | TGTGCCAGCAGCCAAGGTGAAAAACTGTTTTTT
- | - | TRBJ2-7 | TRBV6-6 | CASSYSGVAYEQYF | TGTGCCAGCAGTTACTCGGGGGTTGCCTACGAGCAGTACTTC
few | - | TRBJ1-1 | TRBV7-9 | CASSLAMGGTEAFF | TGTGCCAGCAGCTTAGCGATGGGGGGAACTGAAGCTTTCTTT
- | TRBD2 | TRBJ2-7 | TRBV7-6 | CASSPTGAGGSYEQYF | TGTGCCAGCAGCCCCACCGGTGCGGGGGGTTCCTACGAGCAGTACTTC
- | - | TRBJ2-1 | TRBV5-1 | CASSLVQGGIDEQFF | TGCGCCAGCAGCTTGGTCCAGGGCGGGATCGATGAGCAGTTCTTC
- | TRBD1 | TRBJ1-2 | TRBV19 | CASTDREGYGYTF | TGTGCCAGTACGGACAGGGAGGGCTATGGCTACACCTTC
- | TRBD2 | TRBJ2-5 | TRBV6-1 | CASKKKRELQETQYF | TGTGCCAGCAAGAAAAAGCGGGAACTACAAGAGACCCAGTACTTC
- | - | TRBJ1-2 | TRBV14 | CASSQGGGYSGYGYTF | TGTGCCAGCAGCCAAGGCGGGGGCTATTCCGGCTATGGCTACACCTTC
- | - | TRBJ1-2 | TRBV5-1 | CASSPERRQSYGYTF | TGCGCCAGCAGCCCGGAAAGGAGACAAAGCTATGGCTACACCTTC
- | - | TRBJ1-1 | TRBV9 | CASSVSGSPTRMNTEAFF | TGTGCCAGCAGCGTATCCGGGAGTCCAACACGGATGAACACTGAAGCTTTCTTT
- | - | TRBJ2-2 | TRBV2 | CASSGTKNTGELFF | TGTGCCAGCAGTGGAACAAAGAACACCGGGGAGCTGTTTTTT
- | - | TRBJ1-6 | TRBV9 | CASNSNNSPLHF | TGTGCCAGCAACAGTAATAATTCACCCCTCCACTTT
- | - | TRBJ1-3 | TRBV29-1 | CSVLETRGNTIYF | TGCAGCGTCTTAGAAACCCGTGGAAACACCATATATTTT
- | - | TRBJ1-1 | TRBV11-2 | CASSLVSRQDMNTEAFF | TGTGCCAGCAGCTTAGTGTCGCGGCAAGACATGAACACTGAAGCTTTCTTT
- | - | TRBJ2-2 | TRBV7-6 | CASSLGSAGELFF | TGTGCCAGCAGCTTAGGGTCGGCCGGGGAGCTGTTTTTT
- | TRBD2 | TRBJ2-1 | TRBV11-2 | CASSYTSGGTYEQFF | TGTGCCAGCAGCTATACAAGCGGGGGGACCTATGAGCAGTTCTTC
once | TRBD1 | TRBJ1-3 | TRBV13 | CASSLTGAFSGNTIYF | TGTGCCAGCAGCTTGACAGGGGCCTTCTCTGGAAACACCATATATTTT
- | - | TRBJ1-2 | TRBV7-6 | CASSAGGDPLDYGYTF | TGTGCCAGCAGCGCTGGAGGGGATCCCCTTGACTATGGCTACACCTTC
- | - | TRBJ1-5 | TRBV7-9 | CASSLEVGSNQPQHF | TGTGCCAGCAGCTTAGAGGTGGGGAGCAATCAGCCCCAGCATTTT
- | - | TRBJ2-3 | TRBV5-1 | CASSPGGGTDTQYF | TGCGCCAGCAGCCCAGGTGGCGGCACAGATACGCAGTATTTT